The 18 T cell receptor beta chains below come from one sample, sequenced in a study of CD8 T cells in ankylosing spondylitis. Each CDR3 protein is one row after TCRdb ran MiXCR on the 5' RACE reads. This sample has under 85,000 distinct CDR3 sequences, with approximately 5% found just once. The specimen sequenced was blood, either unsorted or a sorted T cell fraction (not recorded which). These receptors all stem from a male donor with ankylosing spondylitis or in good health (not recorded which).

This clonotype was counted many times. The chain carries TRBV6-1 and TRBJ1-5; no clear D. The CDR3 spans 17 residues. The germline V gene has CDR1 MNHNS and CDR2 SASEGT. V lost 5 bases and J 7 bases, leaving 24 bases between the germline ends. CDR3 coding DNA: TGTGCCAGCAGTCGCCATGAGGGAGAAGTTTCCGGGCAGCCCCAGCATTTT. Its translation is CASSRHEGEVSGQPQHF.

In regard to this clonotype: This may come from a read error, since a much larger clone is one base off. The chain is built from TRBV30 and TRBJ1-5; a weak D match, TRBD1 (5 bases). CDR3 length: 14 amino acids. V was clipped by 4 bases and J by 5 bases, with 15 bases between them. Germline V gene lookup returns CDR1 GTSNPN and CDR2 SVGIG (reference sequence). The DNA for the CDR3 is TGTGCCTGGACCGCCGGGGGGGAGGATCAGCCCCAGCATTTT. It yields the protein CAWTAGGEDQPQHF.

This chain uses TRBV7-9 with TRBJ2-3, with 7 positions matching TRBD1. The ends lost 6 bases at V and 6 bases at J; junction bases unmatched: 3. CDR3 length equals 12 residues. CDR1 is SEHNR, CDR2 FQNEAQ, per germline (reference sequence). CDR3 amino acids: CASSATGDTQYF. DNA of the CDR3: TGTGCCAGCAGTGCGACAGGGGATACGCAGTATTTT.

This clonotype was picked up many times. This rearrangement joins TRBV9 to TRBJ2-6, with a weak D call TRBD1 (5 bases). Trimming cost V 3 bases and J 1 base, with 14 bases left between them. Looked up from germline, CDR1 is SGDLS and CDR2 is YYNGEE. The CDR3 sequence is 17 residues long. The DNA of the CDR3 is TGTGCCAGCAGCGAAGGGCCACAGGTTTCTGGGGCCAACGTCCTGACTTTC. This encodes CASSEGPQVSGANVLTF.

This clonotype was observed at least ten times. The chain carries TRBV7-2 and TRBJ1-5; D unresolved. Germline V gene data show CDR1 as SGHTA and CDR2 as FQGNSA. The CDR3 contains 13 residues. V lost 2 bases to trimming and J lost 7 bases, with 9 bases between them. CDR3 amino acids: CASSLSSTQPQHF. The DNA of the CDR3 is TGTGCCAGCAGCTTATCAAGTACACAGCCCCAGCATTTT.

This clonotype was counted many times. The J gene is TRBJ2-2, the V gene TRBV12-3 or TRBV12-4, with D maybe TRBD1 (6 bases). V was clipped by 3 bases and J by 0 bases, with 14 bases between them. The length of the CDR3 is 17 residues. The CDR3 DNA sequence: TGTGCCAGCAGTTTTAGGCTGGGGGCGGCGAACACCGGGGAGCTGTTTTTT. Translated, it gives CASSFRLGAANTGELFF.

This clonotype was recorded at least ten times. The CDR3 region is CASSPKPSGYYEQYF. The CDR3 nucleotides are TGTGCCAGCAGCCCGAAGCCCAGCGGGTACTACGAGCAGTACTTC. The chain couples TRBV3-1 to TRBJ2-7; D possibly corresponds to TRBD2 (6 bases). Per germline, CDR1 LGHDT and CDR2 YNNKEL (reference sequence). Trimming took off 4 bases at V and 3 bases at J, with 16 bases between the two ends. This CDR3 is 15 amino acids long.

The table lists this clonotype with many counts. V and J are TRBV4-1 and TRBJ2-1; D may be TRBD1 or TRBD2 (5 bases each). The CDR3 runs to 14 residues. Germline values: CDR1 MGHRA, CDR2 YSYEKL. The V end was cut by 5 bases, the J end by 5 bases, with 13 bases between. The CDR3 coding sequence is TGCGCCAGCAGCTTTCGGGACGAAAACAATGAGCAGTTCTTC. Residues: CASSFRDENNEQFF.

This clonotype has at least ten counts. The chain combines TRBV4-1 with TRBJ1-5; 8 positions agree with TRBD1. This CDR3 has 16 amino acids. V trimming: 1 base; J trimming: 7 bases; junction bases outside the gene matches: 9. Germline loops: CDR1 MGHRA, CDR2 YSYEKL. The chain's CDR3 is CASSQARDRSYQPQHF. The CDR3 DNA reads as TGCGCCAGCAGCCAAGCACGGGACAGGTCGTACCAGCCCCAGCATTTT.

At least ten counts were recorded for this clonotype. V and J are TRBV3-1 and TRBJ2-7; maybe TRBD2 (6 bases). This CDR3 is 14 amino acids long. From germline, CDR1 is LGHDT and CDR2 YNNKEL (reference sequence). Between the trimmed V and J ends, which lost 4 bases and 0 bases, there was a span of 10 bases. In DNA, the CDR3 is TGTGCCAGCAGCCGGGACGGGAGCTCCTACGAGCAGTACTTC. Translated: CASSRDGSSYEQYF.

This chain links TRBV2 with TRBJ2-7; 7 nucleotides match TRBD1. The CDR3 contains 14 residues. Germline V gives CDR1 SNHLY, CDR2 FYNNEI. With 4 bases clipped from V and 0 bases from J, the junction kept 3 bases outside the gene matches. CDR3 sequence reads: CASSAGQISYEQYF. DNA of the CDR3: TGTGCCAGCAGTGCGGGACAGATCTCCTACGAGCAGTACTTC. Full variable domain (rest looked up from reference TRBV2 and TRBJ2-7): EPEVTQTPSHQVTQMGQEVILRCVPISNHLYFYWYRQILGQKVEFLVSFYNNEISEKSEIFDDQFSVERPDGSNFTLKIRSTKLEDSAMYFCASSAGQISYEQYFGPGTRLTVT.

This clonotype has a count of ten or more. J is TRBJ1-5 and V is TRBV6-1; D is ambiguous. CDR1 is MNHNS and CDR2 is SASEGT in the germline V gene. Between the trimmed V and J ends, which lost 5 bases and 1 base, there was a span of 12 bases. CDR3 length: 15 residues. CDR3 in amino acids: CASSNAPSSNQPQHF. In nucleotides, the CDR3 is TGTGCCAGCAGTAATGCGCCATCAAGCAATCAGCCCCAGCATTTT.

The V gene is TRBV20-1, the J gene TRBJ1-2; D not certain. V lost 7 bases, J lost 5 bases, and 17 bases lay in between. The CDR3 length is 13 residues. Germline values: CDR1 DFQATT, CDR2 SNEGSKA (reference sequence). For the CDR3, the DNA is TGCAGTGACGATCGCGGTAGTGGGTATGGCTACACCTTC. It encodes CSDDRGSGYGYTF.

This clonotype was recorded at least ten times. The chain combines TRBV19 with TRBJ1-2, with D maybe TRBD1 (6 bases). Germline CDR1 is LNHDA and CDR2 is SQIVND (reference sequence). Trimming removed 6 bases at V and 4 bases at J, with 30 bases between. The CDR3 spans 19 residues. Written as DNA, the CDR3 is TGTGCCAGTAGCAGACAGACAGGCCTTTCATCCGCCCCTGGCTATGGCTACACCTTC. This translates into CASSRQTGLSSAPGYGYTF.

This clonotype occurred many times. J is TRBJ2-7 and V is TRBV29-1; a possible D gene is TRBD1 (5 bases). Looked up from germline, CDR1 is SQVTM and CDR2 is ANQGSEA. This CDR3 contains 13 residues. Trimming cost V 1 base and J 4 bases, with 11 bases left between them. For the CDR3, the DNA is TGCAGCGTTGAAGCAGGGATTCGATACGAGCAGTACTTC. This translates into CSVEAGIRYEQYF.

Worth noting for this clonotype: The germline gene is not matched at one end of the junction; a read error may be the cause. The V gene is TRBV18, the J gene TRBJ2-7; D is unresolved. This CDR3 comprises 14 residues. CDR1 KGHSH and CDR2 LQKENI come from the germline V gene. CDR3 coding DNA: TGTGCCAGCTCACCACCGAGTCAGGTTTACGATCAGTACTTC. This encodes CASSPPSQVYDQYF.

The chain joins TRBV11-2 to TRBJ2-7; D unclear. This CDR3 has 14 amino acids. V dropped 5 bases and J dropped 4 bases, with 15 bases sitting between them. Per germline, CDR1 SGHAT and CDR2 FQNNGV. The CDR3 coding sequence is TGTGCCAGCAGCCCGACCGATGGATGGTACGAGCAGTACTTC. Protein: CASSPTDGWYEQYF.

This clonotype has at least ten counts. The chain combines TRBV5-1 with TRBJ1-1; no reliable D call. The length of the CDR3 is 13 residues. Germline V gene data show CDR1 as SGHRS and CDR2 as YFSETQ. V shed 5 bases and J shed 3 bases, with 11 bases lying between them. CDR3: CASSRQADTEAFF. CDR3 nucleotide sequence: TGCGCCAGCAGTAGACAAGCGGACACTGAAGCTTTCTTT.